Each of the 25 T cell receptor beta chains below was sequenced from the same sample in a study of blood T cell repertoires in COVID-19. Assay used: immunoSEQ multiplex PCR; TCRdb lists only in-frame clones, some missing. The sample yields about 210,000 clones, approximately 81% seen once. Sequencing input: peripheral blood. The source of these receptors is an elderly woman with COVID-19, enrolled during active disease.

The genes are TRBV10-3 and TRBJ2-5, with D unresolved. In germline, CDR1 is ENHRY, CDR2 SYGVKD. Trimming took 10 bases from V and 4 from J, leaving 16 bases between them. This CDR3 region has 13 residues. DNA for the CDR3: TGTGCCACCCACACCACCGAAAGAGAGACCCAGTACTTC. It yields the protein CATHTTERETQYF.

The V call is TRBV6-2 or TRBV6-3, the J call TRBJ2-3; D remains unclear. V lost 0 bases and J lost 8, with 9 bases in between. The germline V gene has CDR1 MNHEY and CDR2 SVGEGT. The CDR3 covers 13 residues. The CDR3 protein is CASSYSNPGTQYF. In DNA, the CDR3 is TGTGCCAGCAGTTACTCGAACCCGGGTACGCAGTATTTT.

The rearrangement links TRBV29-1 to TRBJ1-1; TRBD1 matches at 7 bases. Germline-derived CDR1 and CDR2 are SQVTM and ANQGSEA. This CDR3 contains 12 residues. The CDR3 here is CSDSPGGTEAFF. CDR3 DNA: TGCAGTGACTCCCCAGGGGGCACTGAAGCTTTCTTT.

This rearrangement joins TRBV19 to TRBJ1-2; D possibly corresponds to TRBD1 (6 bases). The CDR3 is 15 amino acids. The V and J ends lost 5 bases and 1 base respectively, with 14 bases between them. The germline V gene encodes CDR1 LNHDA and CDR2 SQIVND (reference sequence). The CDR3: CASSLSRQDNYGYTF. CDR3 coding DNA: TGTGCCAGTAGTCTAAGTCGACAGGATAACTATGGCTACACCTTC.

The chain recombines TRBV28 with TRBJ2-2, with TRBD1 matching 9 bases. The germline CDR1 and CDR2 sequences are MDHEN and SYDVKM. The V gene end was trimmed by 6 bases and the J gene end by 6 bases; junction bases not matched to a gene: 8. The CDR3 has 15 amino acids. The CDR3 coding sequence is TGTGCCAGCAGAACAGGGGGCGCGTCTCCCGGGGAGCTGTTTTTT. As protein: CASRTGGASPGELFF.

The chain couples TRBV7-2 to TRBJ1-5; TRBD1 matches at 7 bases. This CDR3 region has 14 residues. From germline, CDR1 is SGHTA and CDR2 FQGNSA. V lost 0 bases to trimming and J lost 6 bases; unmatched junction nucleotides: 2. This CDR3 reads CASSLADRVQPQHF. The CDR3 coding sequence is TGTGCCAGCAGCTTAGCCGACAGGGTTCAGCCCCAGCATTTT.

Points on this clone: In the same sample, other DNA sequences code for this CDR3. This rearrangement joins TRBV6-5 to TRBJ2-1, with TRBD2 matching over 9 bases. With V trimmed by 6 bases and J by 0 bases, 0 bases remained unmatched. Per the germline V gene, CDR1 is MNHEY and CDR2 is SVGAGI. The CDR3 has 14 residues. The CDR3 DNA is TGTGCCAGCAGACTAGCGGGCTCCTACAATGAGCAGTTCTTC. Protein product: CASRLAGSYNEQFF.

The chain has TRBV11-1 and TRBJ2-1; D is perhaps TRBD2 (6 bases). Trimming shortened V by 5 bases and J by 4 bases, and 12 bases separated the two germline ends. This CDR3 spans 14 amino acids. In germline, CDR1 is SGHAT, CDR2 FQDESV (reference sequence). The CDR3 sequence is CASSRGTIYNEQFF. DNA for the CDR3: TGTGCCAGCAGCCGGGGGACCATTTACAATGAGCAGTTCTTC.

The chain combines TRBV14 with TRBJ2-1; 9 bases agree with TRBD1. This CDR3 comprises 17 residues. The J segment lost 1 base and the V segment lost 4 bases, leaving 8 bases of the junction unmatched. Germline CDR1 and CDR2: SGHDN and FVKESK. CDR3 DNA: TGTGCCAGCAGCCCTGGGACAGGGTACGAATCCTACAATGAGCAGTTCTTC. Encoded protein: CASSPGTGYESYNEQFF.

This rearrangement joins TRBV5-4 to TRBJ2-2, with 7 bases lining up with TRBD1. Germline V gene sequence: CDR1 SGHNT, CDR2 YYREEE (reference sequence). The CDR3 sequence is 15 residues long. V lost 7 bases and J lost 0; bases outside the gene matches: 6. The CDR3 region has the DNA TGTGCCAGCCGCCCGACAGGGACGAACACCGGGGAGCTGTTTTTT. Its protein is CASRPTGTNTGELFF.

This clone was detected only once. This chain connects TRBV7-9 to TRBJ2-1; 9 nucleotides agree with TRBD1. Trimming cost V 5 bases and J 2 bases; bases outside gene matches: 4. In germline, CDR1 is SEHNR, CDR2 FQNEAQ (reference sequence). This CDR3 has 15 residues. CDR3 in amino acids: CASSTYRGPYNEQFF. The CDR3, as DNA: TGTGCCAGCAGCACGTACAGGGGGCCCTACAATGAGCAGTTCTTC.

The chain has TRBV9 and TRBJ1-6, with D perhaps matching TRBD1 (6 bases). The CDR3 is made up of 14 amino acids. V was cut by 4 bases and J by 7 bases, with 12 bases left in between. The germline V gene has CDR1 SGDLS and CDR2 YYNGEE. The DNA of the CDR3 is TGTGCCAGCAGCCCCCGACAGGACAATTCACCCCTCCACTTT. This codes for CASSPRQDNSPLHF. The whole variable domain, remainder taken from reference TRBV9 and TRBJ1-6, is DSGVTQTPKHLITATGQRVTLRCSPRSGDLSVYWYQQSLDQGLQFLIQYYNGEERAKGNILERFSAQQFPDLHSELNLSSLELGDSALYFCASSPRQDNSPLHFGNGTRLTVT.

This clone was detected only a few times. V and J are TRBV5-4 and TRBJ2-7; TRBD1 matches at 7 bases. The J segment lost 5 bases and the V segment lost 0 bases, leaving 5 bases of the junction unmatched. Germline V lookup: CDR1 SGHNT, CDR2 YYREEE (reference sequence). The CDR3 spans 14 residues. The CDR3 sequence: CASSLVVGGNEQYF. CDR3 sequence (DNA): TGTGCCAGCAGCTTGGTGGTAGGGGGCAACGAGCAGTACTTC.

The rearrangement uses TRBV29-1 and TRBJ2-1, with 8 bases that match TRBD1. Trimming cost V 7 bases and J 6 bases; bases outside gene matches: 14. The germline gives CDR1 SQVTM, CDR2 ANQGSEA. The CDR3 has 15 amino acids. DNA of the CDR3: TGCAGCGCTGTCACGGACAGGGCTATTATCAATGAGCAGTTCTTC. Amino acid sequence: CSAVTDRAIINEQFF.

The J gene is TRBJ1-6, the V gene TRBV10-3, with 8 bases matching TRBD1. The CDR3 consists of 14 residues. Looked up from germline, CDR1 is ENHRY and CDR2 is SYGVKD. V gave up 5 bases and J gave up 10 bases; unmatched junction bases: 7. The CDR3, as DNA: TGTGCCATCAGTTACAGGGGGGAAGAATCACCCCTCCACTTT. As protein: CAISYRGEESPLHF.

The sample holds a few counts of this clone. This chain joins TRBV2 and TRBJ1-2, with D perhaps TRBD1 (6 bases). The CDR3 has 15 amino acids. The V end was cut by 2 bases, the J end by 5 bases, with 15 bases between. Germline V gene data show CDR1 as SNHLY and CDR2 as FYNNEI. CDR3 bases: TGTGCCAGCAGTGAATACTCTGCAGGGGCGTATGGCTACACCTTC. Protein product: CASSEYSAGAYGYTF.

V gene TRBV5-4 combines with J gene TRBJ2-2; 8 nucleotides agree with TRBD1. CDR1 SGHNT and CDR2 YYREEE come from the germline V gene (reference sequence). The CDR3 sequence is 15 residues long. V lost 3 bases and J lost 6; bases outside the gene matches: 7. This CDR3 reads CASSSPQGAPGELFF. Here the CDR3 DNA reads TGTGCCAGCAGCTCCCCGCAGGGGGCCCCCGGGGAGCTGTTTTTT.

The chain is built from TRBV5-6 and TRBJ2-3, with a weak D call TRBD2 (5 bases). The CDR3 is made up of 13 amino acids. Trimming cost V 4 bases and J 2 bases, with 8 bases left between them. Per the germline V gene, CDR1 is SGHDT and CDR2 is YYEEEE. The CDR3 nucleotides are TGTGCCAGCAGCCCCGGGATCACAGATACGCAGTATTTT. This codes for CASSPGITDTQYF.

The chain recombines TRBV2 with TRBJ1-5, with D perhaps TRBD1 (5 bases). V was clipped by 4 bases and J by 0 bases, with 10 bases between them. Per germline, CDR1 SNHLY and CDR2 FYNNEI. The CDR3 runs 15 residues. CDR3 in amino acids: CASSVEGDSNQPQHF. The DNA of the CDR3 is TGTGCCAGCAGTGTAGAAGGGGATAGCAATCAGCCCCAGCATTTT.

The chain employs TRBV5-1 and TRBJ2-5; D is perhaps TRBD1 (6 bases). Deletions cut 0 bases from V and 5 bases from J, with 17 bases between. The length of the CDR3 is 16 residues. CDR1 and CDR2 from the germline V gene are SGHRS and YFSETQ. In nucleotides, the CDR3 is TGCGCCAGCAGCTTGGAACTTACAGGGTTTGGGGAGACCCAGTACTTC. Amino acid sequence: CASSLELTGFGETQYF.

The CDR3 coding sequence is TGTGCCAGCAGCTTAGGGACAGGGAGCAATCAGCCCCAGCATTTT. Translating gives CASSLGTGSNQPQHF. J is TRBJ1-5 and V is TRBV7-2; 8 positions match TRBD1. This CDR3 region has 15 residues. The V segment lost 1 base and the J segment 1 base; nucleotides outside the gene matches: 0. CDR1 and CDR2 (germline): SGHTA, FQGNSA.

The chain combines TRBV27 with TRBJ1-2; the D gene is possibly TRBD1 (5 bases). CDR3 length: 14 residues. Germline V gene lookup returns CDR1 MNHEY and CDR2 SMNVEV (reference sequence). Between the trimmed V and J ends, which lost 3 bases and 3 bases, there was a span of 11 bases. The CDR3 sequence is CASSLSRAHYGYTF. The CDR3 DNA reads as TGTGCCAGCAGTTTGAGCAGGGCCCACTATGGCTACACCTTC.

The chain recombines TRBV28 with TRBJ1-5; D remains unclear. The V and J ends lost 5 bases and 5 bases respectively, with 7 bases between them. Germline-derived CDR1 and CDR2 are MDHEN and SYDVKM. CDR3 length: 12 amino acids. The CDR3 region has the DNA TGTGCCAGCAGTCGGGAGGATCAGCCCCAGCATTTT. Encoded protein: CASSREDQPQHF.

V is TRBV10-2 and J is TRBJ2-7, with a possible D match to TRBD1 (6 bases). The length of the CDR3 is 13 residues. Germline V CDR1 and CDR2: WSHSY, SAAADI. With 6 bases removed from V and 3 bases from J, the gap between germline ends came to 12 bases. The CDR3 reads CASRGPGVYEQYF. The CDR3 bases are TGCGCCAGCAGGGGACCAGGGGTCTACGAGCAGTACTTC.

The chain couples TRBV27 to TRBJ2-5, with 7 positions matching TRBD1. The germline V gene encodes CDR1 MNHEY and CDR2 SMNVEV (reference sequence). With 6 bases clipped from V and 0 bases from J, the junction kept 16 bases outside the gene matches. The CDR3 consists of 18 residues. As DNA, the CDR3 is TGTGCCAGCAGCTCCCTTGGTTCCGGGACAGAGCACCAAGAGACCCAGTACTTC. Its protein is CASSSLGSGTEHQETQYF.